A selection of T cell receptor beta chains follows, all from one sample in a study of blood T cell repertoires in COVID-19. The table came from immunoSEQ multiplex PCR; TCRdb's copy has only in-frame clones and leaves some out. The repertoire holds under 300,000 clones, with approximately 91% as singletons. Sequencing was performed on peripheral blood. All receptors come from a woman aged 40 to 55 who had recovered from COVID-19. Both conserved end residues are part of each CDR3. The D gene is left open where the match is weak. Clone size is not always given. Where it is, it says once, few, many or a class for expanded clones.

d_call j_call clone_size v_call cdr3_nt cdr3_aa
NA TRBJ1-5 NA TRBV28 TGTGCCAGCAGCCCCCCCGGTCCGGGGAATCAGCCCCAGCATTTT CASSPPGPGNQPQHF
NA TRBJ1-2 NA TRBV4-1 TGCGCCAGCAGCCAAGATCAGGCCATGGGTGGCTACACCTTC CASSQDQAMGGYTF
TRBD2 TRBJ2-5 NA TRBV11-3 TGTGCCAGCAGCCCGCGGGGGGCCCAAGAGACCCAGTACTTC CASSPRGAQETQYF
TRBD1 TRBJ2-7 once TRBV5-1 TGCGCCAGCAGCTTGGCCCGGGACAGCCAAAGCTCCTACGAGCAGTACTTC CASSLARDSQSSYEQYF
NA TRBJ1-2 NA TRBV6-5 TGTGCCAGCAGTTACGGTCCTCAGCGCGGCTACACCTTC CASSYGPQRGYTF
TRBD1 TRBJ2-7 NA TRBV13 TGTGCCAGCAGCACGCGACAGGGGAACTACGAGCAGTACTTC CASSTRQGNYEQYF
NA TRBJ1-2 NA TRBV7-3 TGTGCCAGCAGCCCGCCCAGCCCAGGGTATAACTATGGCTACACCTTC CASSPPSPGYNYGYTF
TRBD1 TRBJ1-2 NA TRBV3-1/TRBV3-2 TGTGCCAGCAGACCCGACAGGGATGCACACTATGGCTACACCTTC CASRPDRDAHYGYTF
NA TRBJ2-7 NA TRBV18 TGTGCCAGCTCACCACGTCTCCCAGGGCACTTCTCCTACGAGCAGTACTTC CASSPRLPGHFSYEQYF
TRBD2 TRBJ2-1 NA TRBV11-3 TGTGCCAGCAGCTTAGGGGTTACTAGCGGGAGCTCCTACAATGAGCAGTTCTTC CASSLGVTSGSSYNEQFF
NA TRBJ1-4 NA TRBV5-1 TGCGCCAGCAGCTTTGGGCAGGGTTATGAAAAACTGTTTTTT CASSFGQGYEKLFF
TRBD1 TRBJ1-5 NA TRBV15 TGTGCCACCAGCAGAGCCACGACGACAGGGTGGGTTCAGCCCCAGCATTTT CATSRATTTGWVQPQHF
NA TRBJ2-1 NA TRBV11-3 TGTGCCAGCAGCTTAGTTGCGGGGAGCTCCTACAATGAGCAGTTCTTC CASSLVAGSSYNEQFF
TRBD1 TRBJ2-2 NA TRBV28 TGTGCCAGCAGTTTACAGACAGGGGTTGCCACCGGGGAGCTGTTTTTT CASSLQTGVATGELFF
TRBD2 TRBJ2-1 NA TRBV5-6 TGTGCCAGCAGCCTGCTAGCGGGAGTGGGTGAGCAGTTCTTC CASSLLAGVGEQFF
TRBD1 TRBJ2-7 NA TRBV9 TGTGCCAGCAGCGGCCGACAGGGGGCCTACGAGCAGTACTTC CASSGRQGAYEQYF
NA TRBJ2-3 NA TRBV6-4 TGTGCCAGCAGTGACTCAGGAGCGAATACGCAGTATTTT CASSDSGANTQYF
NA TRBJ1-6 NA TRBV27 TGTGCCAGCAGTCTCCAGGGTTTCCCCTATTCACCCCTCCACTTT CASSLQGFPYSPLHF
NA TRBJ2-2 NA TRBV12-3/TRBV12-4 TGTGCCACCAAACGAGGGGGCGGGGAGCTGTTTTTT CATKRGGGELFF
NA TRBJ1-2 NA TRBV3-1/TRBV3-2 TGTGCCAGCAGTGCTCCTAATGGCTACACCTTC CASSAPNGYTF
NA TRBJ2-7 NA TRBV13 TGTGCCAGCAGCTTAGGGGTAGCGCCCTCCTACGAGCAGTACTTC CASSLGVAPSYEQYF
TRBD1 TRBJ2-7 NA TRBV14 TGTGCCAGCAGCCGTATGGGGACAGGGAGGGGCGAGCAGTACTTC CASSRMGTGRGEQYF
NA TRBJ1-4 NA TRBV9 TGTGCCAGCAGCGTAGAGGCCGGACTTGCAACTAATGAAAAACTGTTTTTT CASSVEAGLATNEKLFF
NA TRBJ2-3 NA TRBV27 TGTGCCAGCAGTTTATCCCTAGTTGATACGCAGTATTTT CASSLSLVDTQYF
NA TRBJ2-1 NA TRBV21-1 TGTGCCAGCAGCCCCGGCGAGGGTCTAGCGAACCGGAGCTCCTACAATGAGCAGTTCTTC CASSPGEGLANRSSYNEQFF
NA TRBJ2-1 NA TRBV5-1 TGCGCCAGCAGTCTAGGAAGGCGGAGCAATGAGCAGTTCTTC CASSLGRRSNEQFF
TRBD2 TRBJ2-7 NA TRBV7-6 TGTGCCAGCAGCCGGGGGAGCGGGAGCTCCTACGAGCAGTACTTC CASSRGSGSSYEQYF
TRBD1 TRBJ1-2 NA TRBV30 TGTGCCTGGAGGCACAGGGGAGGCTATGGCTACACCTTC CAWRHRGGYGYTF
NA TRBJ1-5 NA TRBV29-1 TGCAGCGTGTGGACGGGGAATAGCAATCAGCCCCAGCATTTT CSVWTGNSNQPQHF
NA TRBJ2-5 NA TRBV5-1 TGCGCCAGCAGCTCCCGACTACCCGGGGAGACCCAGTACTTC CASSSRLPGETQYF
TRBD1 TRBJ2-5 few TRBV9 TGTGCCAGCAGCCCCGGACAGGTGGAAGAGACCCAGTACTTC CASSPGQVEETQYF
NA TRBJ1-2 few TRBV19 TGTGCCAGTAGTCGGACTGAGTATGGCTACACCTTC CASSRTEYGYTF
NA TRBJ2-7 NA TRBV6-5 TGTGCCAGCAGTTCCCGTGGCGGAAACTACGAGCAGTACTTC CASSSRGGNYEQYF
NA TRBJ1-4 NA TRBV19 TGTGCCAGTAGTATGGGTACAGGGAATGAAAAACTGTTTTTT CASSMGTGNEKLFF
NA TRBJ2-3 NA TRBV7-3 TGTGCCAGCAGCTTTTCGACAGGTCGCACAGATACGCAGTATTTT CASSFSTGRTDTQYF
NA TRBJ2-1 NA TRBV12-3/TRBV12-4 TGTGCCAGCAGTTATATGTATGAGCAGTTCTTC CASSYMYEQFF
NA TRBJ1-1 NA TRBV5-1 TGCGCCAGCAGCTTGTTTTCGGAGACGAACACTGAAGCTTTCTTT CASSLFSETNTEAFF
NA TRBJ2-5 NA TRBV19 TGTGCCAGTAGTAGCTCTCCTAAGGGGGAGACCCAGTACTTC CASSSSPKGETQYF
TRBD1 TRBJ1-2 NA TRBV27 TGTGCCAGCAGTCCGACAGGGTTCTATGGCTACACCTTC CASSPTGFYGYTF
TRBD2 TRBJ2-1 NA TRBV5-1 TGCGCCAGCAATCCCTCTCTTCTAGCGGTCTCCTACAATGAGCAGTTCTTC CASNPSLLAVSYNEQFF
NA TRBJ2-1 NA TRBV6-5 TGTGCCAGCAGTTACTCGCGGGTAAATGAGCAGTTCTTC CASSYSRVNEQFF
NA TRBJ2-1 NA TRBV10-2 TGCGCCAGCAGCGGGACTGACTACAATGAGCAGTTCTTC CASSGTDYNEQFF
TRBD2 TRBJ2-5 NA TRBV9 TGTGCCAGCAGCGTAGCGGCCTATGGACTAGCGGGATTAGAGACCCAGTACTTC CASSVAAYGLAGLETQYF
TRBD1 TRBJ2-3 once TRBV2 TGTGCCAGCAGCGAGGGACAGGGAAGCACAGATACGCAGTATTTT CASSEGQGSTDTQYF